This T cell receptor (beta chain) was observed in a study of CD8 T cells in ankylosing spondylitis. Via MiXCR, TCRdb re-called the 5' RACE reads, giving one row per CDR3 protein. The table lists approximately 550,000 distinct CDR3 sequences, roughly 13% of them singletons. The CDR3 length is 13 residues. Study-level findings and limits: Ankylosing spondylitis blood seemed to carry a telltale TCR beta motif made of several highly homologous variants.

In its sample, this clonotype was seen many times. Its target is unknown. The receptor's source is a male donor with ankylosing spondylitis. Source material: blood, either unsorted or a sorted T cell fraction (not recorded which). The rearrangement links TRBV21-1 to TRBJ2-7; the table's TRBD1 call for D was not verified on the DNA. TRBV21-1 is a documented pseudogene. For the CDR3, the DNA is TGTGCCAGCAGCCCCCCCGGGGACTACGAGCAGTACTTC. Its translation: CASSPPGDYEQYF.